The text below deals with one T cell receptor beta chain. Its antigen is still unknown. This entry belongs to a study of T cell responses to AZD1222 COVID-19 vaccine. After removal of 4 bases from V and 0 bases from J, the junction contained 5 bases not matched to a gene. The CDR3 covers 17 residues. The germline V gene encodes CDR1 KGHDR and CDR2 SFDVKD. Measured with immunoSEQ multiplex PCR; TCRdb has only the in-frame clones, and not every one. Here the sample spans 150,000 to 200,000 clones, 92% being singletons. Study-level results: Repertoires in all cases were sampled only once the peak T cell response had passed. At baseline, seropositivity was found in only 5 to 7 AZD1222 recipients. A reported finding is that nearly half of spike-specific TCRs target unmutated variant regions.

The material sequenced was peripheral blood, taken on day 0 of MenACWY control vaccination. The rearrangement joins TRBV24-1 to TRBJ2-7; 13 bases align to TRBD2. The clonotype comes from an adult in good health. CDR3 DNA: TGTGCCACCAGTGACGGACTAGCGGGAGACAGCTCCTACGAGCAGTACTTC. Its protein is CATSDGLAGDSSYEQYF.